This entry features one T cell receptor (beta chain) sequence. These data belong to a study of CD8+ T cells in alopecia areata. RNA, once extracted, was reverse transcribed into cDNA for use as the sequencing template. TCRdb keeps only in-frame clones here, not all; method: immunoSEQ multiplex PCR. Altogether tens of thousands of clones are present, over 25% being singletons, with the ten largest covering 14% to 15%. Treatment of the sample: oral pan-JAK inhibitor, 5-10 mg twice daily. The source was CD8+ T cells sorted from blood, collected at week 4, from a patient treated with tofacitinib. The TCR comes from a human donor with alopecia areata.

CDR3 sequence (DNA): TGTGCCTGGGGACAGTCCTACGAGCAGTACTTC. This sequence encodes CAWGQSYEQYF. The chain carries TRBV30 and TRBJ2-7, with D perhaps matching TRBD1 (6 bases). CDR1 and CDR2 (germline): GTSNPN, SVGIG (reference sequence). The CDR3 covers 11 residues. The V end was cut by 5 bases, the J end by 1 base, with 6 bases between.